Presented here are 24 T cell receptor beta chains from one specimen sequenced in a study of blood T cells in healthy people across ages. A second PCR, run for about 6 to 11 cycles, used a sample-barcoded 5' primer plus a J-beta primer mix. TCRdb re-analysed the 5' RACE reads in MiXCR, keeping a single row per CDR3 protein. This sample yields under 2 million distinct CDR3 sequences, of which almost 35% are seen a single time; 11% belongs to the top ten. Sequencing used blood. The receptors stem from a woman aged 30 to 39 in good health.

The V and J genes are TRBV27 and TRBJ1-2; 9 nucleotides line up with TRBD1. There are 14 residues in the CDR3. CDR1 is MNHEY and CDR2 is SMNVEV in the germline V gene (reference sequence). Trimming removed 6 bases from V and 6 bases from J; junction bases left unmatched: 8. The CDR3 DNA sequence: TGTGCCAGCAGACACGGGACAGGGATCGATGGCTACACCTTC. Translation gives CASRHGTGIDGYTF.

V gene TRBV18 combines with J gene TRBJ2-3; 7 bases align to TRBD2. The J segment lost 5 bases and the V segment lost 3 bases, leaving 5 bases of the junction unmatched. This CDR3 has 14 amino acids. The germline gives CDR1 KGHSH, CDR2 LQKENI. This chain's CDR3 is CASSPLGRGDTQYF. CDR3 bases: TGTGCCAGCTCACCGCTTGGGAGGGGAGATACGCAGTATTTT. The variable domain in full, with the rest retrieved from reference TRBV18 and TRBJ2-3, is NAGVMQNPRHLVRRRGQEARLRCSPMKGHSHVYWYRQLPEEGLKFMVYLQKENIIDESGMPKERFSAEFPKEGPSILRIQQVVRGDSAAYFCASSPLGRGDTQYFGPGTRLTVL.

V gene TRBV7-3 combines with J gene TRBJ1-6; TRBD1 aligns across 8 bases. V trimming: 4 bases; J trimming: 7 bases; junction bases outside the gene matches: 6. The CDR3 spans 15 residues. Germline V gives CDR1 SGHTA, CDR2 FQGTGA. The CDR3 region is CASSSQGARNSPLHF. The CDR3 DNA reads TGTGCCAGCAGCTCTCAGGGGGCGCGGAATTCACCCCTCCACTTT.

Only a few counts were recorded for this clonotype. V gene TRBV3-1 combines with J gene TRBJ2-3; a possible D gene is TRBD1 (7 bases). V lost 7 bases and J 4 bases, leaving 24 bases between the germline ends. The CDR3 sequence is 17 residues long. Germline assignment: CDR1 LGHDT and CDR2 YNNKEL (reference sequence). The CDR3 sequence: CASKRGATQGRSDTQYF. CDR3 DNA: TGTGCCAGCAAACGTGGAGCAACACAGGGGAGGTCAGATACGCAGTATTTT.

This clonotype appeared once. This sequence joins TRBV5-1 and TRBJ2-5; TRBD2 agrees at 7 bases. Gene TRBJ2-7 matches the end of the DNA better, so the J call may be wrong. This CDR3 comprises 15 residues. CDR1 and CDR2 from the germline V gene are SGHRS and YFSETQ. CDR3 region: CASSLATGLNSEQYF. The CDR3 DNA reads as TGCGCCAGCAGCTTGGCTACGGGACTAAACAGCGAGCAGTACTTC.

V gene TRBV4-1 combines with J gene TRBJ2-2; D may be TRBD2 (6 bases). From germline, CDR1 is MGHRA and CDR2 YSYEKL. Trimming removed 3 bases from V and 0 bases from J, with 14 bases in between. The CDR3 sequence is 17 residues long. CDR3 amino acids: CASSQVETGANTGELFF. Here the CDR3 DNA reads TGCGCCAGCAGCCAGGTGGAAACGGGGGCGAACACCGGGGAGCTGTTTTTT.

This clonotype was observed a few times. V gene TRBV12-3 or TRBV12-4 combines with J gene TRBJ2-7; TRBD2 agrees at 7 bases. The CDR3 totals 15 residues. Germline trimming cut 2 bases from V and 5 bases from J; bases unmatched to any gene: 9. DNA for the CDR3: TGTGCCAGCAGTTTACGGGGGAGGGCTATCGACGAGCAGTACTTC. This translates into CASSLRGRAIDEQYF.

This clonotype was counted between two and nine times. For the CDR3, the DNA is TGTGCCAGCAGCCAAATAAGCGGAGGAATTACTCTCGAGACCCAGTACTTC. Translation gives CASSQISGGITLETQYF. The rearrangement joins TRBV14 to TRBJ2-5; D might be TRBD2 (5 bases). The germline CDR1 and CDR2 sequences are SGHDN and FVKESK. Trimming removed 2 bases from V and 5 bases from J, with 21 bases in between. The CDR3 runs to 17 residues.

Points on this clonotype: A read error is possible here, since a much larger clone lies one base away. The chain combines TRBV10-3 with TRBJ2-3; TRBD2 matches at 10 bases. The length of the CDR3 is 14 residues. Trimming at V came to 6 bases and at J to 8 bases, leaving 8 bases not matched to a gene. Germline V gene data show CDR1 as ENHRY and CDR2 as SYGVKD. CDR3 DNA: TGTGCCATCAGGGAGCCCCGACTAGCGGGTACGCAGTATTTT. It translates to CAIREPRLAGTQYF.

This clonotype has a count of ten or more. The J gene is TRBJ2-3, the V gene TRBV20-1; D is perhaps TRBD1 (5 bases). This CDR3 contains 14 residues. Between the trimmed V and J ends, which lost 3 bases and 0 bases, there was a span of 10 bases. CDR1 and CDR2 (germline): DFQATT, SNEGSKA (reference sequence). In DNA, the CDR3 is TGCAGTGCTAGTGGTCAGGGTAGCACAGATACGCAGTATTTT. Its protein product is CSASGQGSTDTQYF.

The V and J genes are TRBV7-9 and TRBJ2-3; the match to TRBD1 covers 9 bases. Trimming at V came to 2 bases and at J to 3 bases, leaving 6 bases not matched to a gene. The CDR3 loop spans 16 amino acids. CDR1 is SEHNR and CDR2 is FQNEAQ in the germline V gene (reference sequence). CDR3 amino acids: CASSLYGDRVTDTQYF. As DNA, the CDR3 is TGTGCCAGCAGCTTATACGGGGACAGGGTAACAGATACGCAGTATTTT.

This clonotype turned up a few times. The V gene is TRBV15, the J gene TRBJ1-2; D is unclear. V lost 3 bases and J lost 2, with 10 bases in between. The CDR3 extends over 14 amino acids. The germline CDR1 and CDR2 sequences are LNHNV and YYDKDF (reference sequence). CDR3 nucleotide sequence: TGTGCCACCAGCAGTGTGGTGACAAACTATGGCTACACCTTC. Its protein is CATSSVVTNYGYTF.

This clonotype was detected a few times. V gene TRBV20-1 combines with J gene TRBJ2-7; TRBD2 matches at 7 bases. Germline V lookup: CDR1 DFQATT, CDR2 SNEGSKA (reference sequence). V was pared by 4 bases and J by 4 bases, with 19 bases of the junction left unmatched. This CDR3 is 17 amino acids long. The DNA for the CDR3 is TGCAGTGCTAACGCTCTCGGGGACTACCGATCAAATTACGAGCAGTACTTC. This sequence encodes CSANALGDYRSNYEQYF.

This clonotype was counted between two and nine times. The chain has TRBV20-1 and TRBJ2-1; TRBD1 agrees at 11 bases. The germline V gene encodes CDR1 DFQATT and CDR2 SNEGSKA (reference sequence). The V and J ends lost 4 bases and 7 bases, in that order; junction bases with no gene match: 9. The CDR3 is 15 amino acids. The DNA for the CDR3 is TGCAGTGCTACTAGGACAGGGGGCATGAGGAATGAGCAGTTCTTC. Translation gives CSATRTGGMRNEQFF.

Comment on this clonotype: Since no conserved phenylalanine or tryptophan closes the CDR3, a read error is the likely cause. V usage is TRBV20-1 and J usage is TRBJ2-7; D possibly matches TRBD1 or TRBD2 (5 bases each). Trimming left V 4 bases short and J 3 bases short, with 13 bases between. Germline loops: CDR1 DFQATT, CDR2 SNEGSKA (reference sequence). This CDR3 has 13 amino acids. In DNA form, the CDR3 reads TGCAGTGCTATCTGGGACCAAGACTACGAGCAGTACTAC. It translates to CSAIWDQDYEQYY.

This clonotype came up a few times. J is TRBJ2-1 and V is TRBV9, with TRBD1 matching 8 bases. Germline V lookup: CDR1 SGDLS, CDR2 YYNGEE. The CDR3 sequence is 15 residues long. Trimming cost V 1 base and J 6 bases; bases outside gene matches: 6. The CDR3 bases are TGTGCCAGCAGCGTAAATTTGGACAGGGCCAATGAGCAGTTCTTC. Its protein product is CASSVNLDRANEQFF.

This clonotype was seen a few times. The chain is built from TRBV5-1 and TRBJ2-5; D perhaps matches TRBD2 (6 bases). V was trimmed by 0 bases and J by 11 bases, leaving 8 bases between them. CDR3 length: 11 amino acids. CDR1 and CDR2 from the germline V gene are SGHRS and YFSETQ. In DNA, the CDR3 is TGCGCCAGCAGCTTGGAACGGGGGCAGTACTTC. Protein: CASSLERGQYF.

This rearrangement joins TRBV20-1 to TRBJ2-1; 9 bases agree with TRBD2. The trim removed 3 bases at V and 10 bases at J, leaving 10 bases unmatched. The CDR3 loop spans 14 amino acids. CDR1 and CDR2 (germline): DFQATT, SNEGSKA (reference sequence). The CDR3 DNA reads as TGCAGTGCTAGGAAGGCTAGCGGGATTAACGAGCAGTTCTTC. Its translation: CSARKASGINEQFF.

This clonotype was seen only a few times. In nucleotides, the CDR3 is TGTGCCATCAGTGAGTCGGCTAGCGGGAGCTACGAGCAGTACTTC. Translating gives CAISESASGSYEQYF. V gene TRBV10-3 combines with J gene TRBJ2-7; TRBD2 aligns across 10 bases. Losses at the gene ends were 0 bases for V and 3 bases for J; bases not matched to a gene: 2. The CDR3 extends over 15 amino acids. The V gene's germline CDR1 is ENHRY and CDR2 SYGVKD.

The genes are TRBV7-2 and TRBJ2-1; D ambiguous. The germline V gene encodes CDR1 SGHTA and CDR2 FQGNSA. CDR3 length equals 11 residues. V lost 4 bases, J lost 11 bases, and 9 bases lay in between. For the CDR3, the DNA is TGTGCCAGCAGCTCCCGTAACCAGCAGTTCTTC. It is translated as CASSSRNQQFF.

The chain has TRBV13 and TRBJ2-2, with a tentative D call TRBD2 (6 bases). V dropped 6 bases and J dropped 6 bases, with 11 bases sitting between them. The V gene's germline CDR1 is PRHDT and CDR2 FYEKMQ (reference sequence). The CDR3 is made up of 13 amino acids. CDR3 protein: CASRSSVPGELFF. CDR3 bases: TGTGCCAGCAGATCTAGCGTCCCCGGGGAGCTGTTTTTT.

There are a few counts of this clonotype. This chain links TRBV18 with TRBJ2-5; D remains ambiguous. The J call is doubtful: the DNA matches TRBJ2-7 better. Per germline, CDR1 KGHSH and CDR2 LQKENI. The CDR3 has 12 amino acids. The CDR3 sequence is CASSLSANEQYF. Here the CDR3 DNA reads TGTGCCAGCTCACTTTCGGCCAACGAGCAGTACTTC.

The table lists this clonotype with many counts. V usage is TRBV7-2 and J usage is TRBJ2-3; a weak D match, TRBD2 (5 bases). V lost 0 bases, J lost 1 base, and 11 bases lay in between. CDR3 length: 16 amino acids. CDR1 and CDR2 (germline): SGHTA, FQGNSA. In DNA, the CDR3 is TGTGCCAGCAGCTTAGCGCTGAGCGGAGGCACAGATACGCAGTATTTT. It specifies CASSLALSGGTDTQYF.

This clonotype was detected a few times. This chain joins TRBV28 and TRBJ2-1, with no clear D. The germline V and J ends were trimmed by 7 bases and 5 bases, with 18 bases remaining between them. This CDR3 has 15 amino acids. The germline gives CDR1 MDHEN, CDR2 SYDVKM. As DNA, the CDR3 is TGTGCCAGCAATTCAGAGCAGAAGGTTAACAATGAGCAGTTCTTC. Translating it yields CASNSEQKVNNEQFF.